A single sample is the source of the 12 T cell receptor beta chains below, sequenced in a study of control samples from healthy donors and cancer patients. The repertoire was sequenced with immunoSEQ multiplex PCR; TCRdb's copy has only in-frame clones and lacks some. The repertoire consists of 90,000 to 130,000 clones, with approximately 88% occurring once and the leading ten covering roughly 4%. The sequenced sample was PBMCs. The receptors shown here come from a woman aged 55-70 years with lung cancer.

The V call is TRBV3-1 (or the pseudogene TRBV3-2), the J call TRBJ2-1; D gene uncertain. Germline CDR1 LGHDT, CDR2 YNNKEL (reference sequence). The CDR3 is made up of 18 amino acids. Trimming removed 3 bases from V and 3 bases from J, with 21 bases in between. This chain's CDR3 is CASSQAGVGNGRYNEQFF. CDR3 in DNA: TGTGCCAGCAGCCAGGCTGGGGTGGGGAACGGACGCTACAATGAGCAGTTCTTC.

The chain links TRBV25-1 to TRBJ2-7, with a possible D match to TRBD2 (5 bases). The germline V gene encodes CDR1 MGHDK and CDR2 SYGVNS. Trimming stripped 4 bases from V and 2 bases from J, with 15 bases between. There are 15 residues in the CDR3. In nucleotides, the CDR3 is TGTGCCAGCAGTGGTGGACCGGGAACCCCCTACGAGCAGTACTTC. Translating it yields CASSGGPGTPYEQYF.

The chain has TRBV9 and TRBJ2-5, with D hard to call. V dropped 4 bases and J dropped 4 bases, with 17 bases sitting between them. The CDR3 runs 15 residues. CDR1 is SGDLS, CDR2 YYNGEE, per germline. The CDR3 loop is CASSPPGRPGETQYF. Written as DNA, the CDR3 is TGTGCCAGCAGCCCTCCGGGCAGGCCGGGAGAGACCCAGTACTTC.

V is TRBV11-2 and J is TRBJ2-7, with D tentatively TRBD2 (6 bases). This CDR3 has 15 amino acids. V gave up 4 bases and J gave up 3 bases, with 16 bases separating them. Looked up from germline, CDR1 is SGHAT and CDR2 is FQNNGV. As DNA, the CDR3 is TGTGCCAGCAGCTCCGAGGCGGGACCGATCTACGAGCAGTACTTC. It is translated as CASSSEAGPIYEQYF.

This sequence joins TRBV3-1 (or the pseudogene TRBV3-2) and TRBJ1-2; unclear D gene. The CDR3 consists of 14 residues. The V and J ends lost 0 bases and 4 bases respectively, with 9 bases between them. In germline, CDR1 is LGHDT, CDR2 YNNKEL (reference sequence). The CDR3 loop is CASSQDRQVYGYTF. The CDR3 nucleotides are TGTGCCAGCAGCCAAGATCGGCAGGTCTATGGCTACACCTTC.

The rearrangement links TRBV14 to TRBJ1-1, with 7 positions matching TRBD1. CDR1 is SGHDN and CDR2 is FVKESK in the germline V gene. The CDR3 loop spans 17 amino acids. The junction had 9 bases not matched to a gene; V was cut back by 0 bases and J by 2 bases. CDR3 protein: CASSQEGQLFLNTEAFF. Here the CDR3 DNA reads TGTGCCAGCAGCCAAGAGGGACAGCTTTTTTTAAACACTGAAGCTTTCTTT.

This clone was seen once. The chain carries TRBV15 and TRBJ1-2; D may be TRBD1 (6 bases). Germline V gene sequence: CDR1 LNHNV, CDR2 YYDKDF (reference sequence). Trimming stripped 3 bases from V and 0 bases from J, with 17 bases between. The CDR3 covers 17 residues. CDR3 region: CATSRVKGGSTNYGYTF. CDR3 in DNA: TGTGCCACCAGCAGGGTTAAGGGGGGCAGTACTAACTATGGCTACACCTTC.

The J gene is TRBJ1-6, the V gene TRBV3-1 (or the pseudogene TRBV3-2); TRBD1 matches 7 bases. The V gene's germline CDR1 is LGHDT and CDR2 YNNKEL (reference sequence). The CDR3 covers 15 residues. V dropped 4 bases and J dropped 7; count of bases not matched to a gene: 7. The CDR3 DNA reads TGTGCCAGCAGCCTAAGTCCAGGGGGGAATTCACCCCTCCACTTT. It encodes CASSLSPGGNSPLHF.

The rearrangement joins TRBV6-2 or TRBV6-3 to TRBJ2-7; TRBD2 matches 9 bases. Germline V gene data show CDR1 as MNHEY and CDR2 as SVGEGT. This CDR3 spans 14 amino acids. V shed 2 bases and J 6 bases; nucleotides not matched to a gene: 5. The CDR3 reads CASSYGLAGIEQYF. Written as DNA, the CDR3 is TGTGCCAGCAGTTACGGCCTAGCGGGGATCGAGCAGTACTTC.

The chain couples TRBV7-2 to TRBJ1-2, with TRBD1 matching 9 bases. Germline V lookup: CDR1 SGHTA, CDR2 FQGNSA. The CDR3 sequence is 14 residues long. Trimming cost V 7 bases and J 6 bases; bases outside gene matches: 9. CDR3 loop: CASTLRWDRDGYTF. The CDR3, as DNA: TGTGCCAGCACCCTAAGGTGGGACAGGGATGGCTACACCTTC.

On this clone itself: Other DNA sequences in this specimen translate into the identical CDR3. V and J are TRBV6-5 and TRBJ1-2, with D unclear. Trimming cost V 5 bases and J 0 bases, with 7 bases left between them. CDR1 is MNHEY and CDR2 is SVGAGI in the germline V gene. The CDR3 totals 13 residues. CDR3 DNA: TGTGCCAGCAGTCTCGGGTCTAACTATGGCTACACCTTC. Translated: CASSLGSNYGYTF.

The chain recombines TRBV12-3 or TRBV12-4 with TRBJ2-5; tentative D call: TRBD1 (5 bases). The CDR3 spans 13 residues. Trimming took 6 bases from V and 1 from J, leaving 9 bases between them. The CDR3 sequence is CASSSDSQETQYF. As DNA, the CDR3 is TGTGCCAGCAGCTCCGACAGCCAAGAGACCCAGTACTTC.